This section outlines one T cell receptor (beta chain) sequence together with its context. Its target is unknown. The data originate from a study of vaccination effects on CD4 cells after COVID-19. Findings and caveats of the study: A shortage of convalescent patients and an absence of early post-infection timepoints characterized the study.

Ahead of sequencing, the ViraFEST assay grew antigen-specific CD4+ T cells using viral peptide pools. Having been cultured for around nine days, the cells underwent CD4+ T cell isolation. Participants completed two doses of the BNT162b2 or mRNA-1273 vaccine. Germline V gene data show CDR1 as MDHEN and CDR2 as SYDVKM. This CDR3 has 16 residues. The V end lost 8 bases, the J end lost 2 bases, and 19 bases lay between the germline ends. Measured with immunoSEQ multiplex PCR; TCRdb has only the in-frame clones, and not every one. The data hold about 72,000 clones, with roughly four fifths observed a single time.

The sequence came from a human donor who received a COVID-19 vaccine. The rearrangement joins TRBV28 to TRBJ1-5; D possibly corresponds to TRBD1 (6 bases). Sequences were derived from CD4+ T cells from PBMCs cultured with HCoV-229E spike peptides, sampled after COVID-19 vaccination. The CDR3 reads CASCRAGTRGNQPQHF. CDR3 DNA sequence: TGTGCCAGCTGTCGGGCCGGGACAAGGGGCAATCAGCCCCAGCATTTT.